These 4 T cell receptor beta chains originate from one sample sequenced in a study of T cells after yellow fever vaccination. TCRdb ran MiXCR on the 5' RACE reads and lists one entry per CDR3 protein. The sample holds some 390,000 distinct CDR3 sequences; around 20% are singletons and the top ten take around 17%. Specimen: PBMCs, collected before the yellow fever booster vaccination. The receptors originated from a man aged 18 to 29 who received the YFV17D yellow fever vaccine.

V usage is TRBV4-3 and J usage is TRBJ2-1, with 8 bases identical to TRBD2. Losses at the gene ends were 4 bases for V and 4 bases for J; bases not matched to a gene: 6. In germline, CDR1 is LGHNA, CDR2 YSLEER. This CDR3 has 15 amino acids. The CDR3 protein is CASSRNAGGYNEQFF. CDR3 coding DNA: TGCGCCAGCAGCCGCAATGCGGGGGGTTACAATGAGCAGTTCTTC.

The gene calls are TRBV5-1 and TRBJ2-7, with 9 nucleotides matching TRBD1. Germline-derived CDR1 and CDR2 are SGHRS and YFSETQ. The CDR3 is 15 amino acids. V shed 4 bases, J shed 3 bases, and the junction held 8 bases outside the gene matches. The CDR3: CASSDSDRGSYEQYF. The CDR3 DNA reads TGCGCCAGCAGCGACTCGGACAGGGGAAGCTACGAGCAGTACTTC.

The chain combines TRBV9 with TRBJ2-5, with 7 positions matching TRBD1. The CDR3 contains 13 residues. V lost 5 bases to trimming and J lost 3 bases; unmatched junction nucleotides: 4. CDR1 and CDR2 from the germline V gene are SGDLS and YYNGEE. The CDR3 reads CASSPDREETQYF. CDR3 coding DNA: TGTGCCAGCAGTCCCGACAGGGAAGAGACCCAGTACTTC.

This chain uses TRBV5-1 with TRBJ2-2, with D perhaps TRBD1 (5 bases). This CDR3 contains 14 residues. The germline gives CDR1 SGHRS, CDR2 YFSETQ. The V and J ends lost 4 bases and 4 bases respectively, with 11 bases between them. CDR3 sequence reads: CASSPRVGTGELFF. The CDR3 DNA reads TGCGCCAGCAGCCCCAGGGTGGGCACCGGGGAGCTGTTTTTT.